The T cell receptor (beta chain) under discussion was sequenced for a study of shared T cell receptors in the human thymus. There are 16 residues in the CDR3. Trimming shortened V by 3 bases and J by 5 bases, and 16 bases separated the two germline ends. Per the germline V gene, CDR1 is LNHNV and CDR2 is YYDKDF (reference sequence). Clones were read by immunoSEQ multiplex PCR, and TCRdb kept only the in-frame ones, dropping some. This table holds 600,000 to 900,000 clones, 70% to 90% found once. This same sample was also part of a study on human thymus T cells. As reported in that work: Donor material was obtained from healthy Finnish infants undergoing corrective surgery for congenital heart defects. Corrective cardiac operations yielded the resected thymus tissue. Blood and thymic repertoires both appeared biased in V and J gene usage. Reports from related research described highly overlapping thymic repertoires among unrelated individuals.

The receptor's source is a girl less than two years old with a congenital heart defect. What was sequenced was thymocytes. This chain joins TRBV15 and TRBJ2-2, with D tentatively TRBD2 (6 bases). In DNA form, the CDR3 reads TGTGCCACCAGCAGGGCCGGGGGTTCCTCAACCGGGGAGCTGTTTTTT. Translated, it gives CATSRAGGSSTGELFF.